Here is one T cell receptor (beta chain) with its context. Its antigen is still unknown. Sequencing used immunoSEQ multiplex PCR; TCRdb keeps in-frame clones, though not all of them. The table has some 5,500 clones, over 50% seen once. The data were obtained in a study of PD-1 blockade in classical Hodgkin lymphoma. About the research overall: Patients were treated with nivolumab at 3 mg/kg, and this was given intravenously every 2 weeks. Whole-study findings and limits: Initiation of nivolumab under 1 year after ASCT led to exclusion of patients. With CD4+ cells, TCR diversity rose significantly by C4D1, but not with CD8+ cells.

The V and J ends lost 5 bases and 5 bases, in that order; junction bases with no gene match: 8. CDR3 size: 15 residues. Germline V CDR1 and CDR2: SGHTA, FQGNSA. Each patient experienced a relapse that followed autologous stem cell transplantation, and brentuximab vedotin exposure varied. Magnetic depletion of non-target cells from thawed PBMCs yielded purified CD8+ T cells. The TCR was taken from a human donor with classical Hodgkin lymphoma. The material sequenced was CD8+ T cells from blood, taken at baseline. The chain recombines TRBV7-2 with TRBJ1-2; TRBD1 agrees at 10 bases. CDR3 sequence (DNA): TGTGCCAGCAGCGCCTCCGGGACAGGGGCATATGGCTACACCTTC. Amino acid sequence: CASSASGTGAYGYTF.